The 30 T cell receptor beta chains below come from one sample, sequenced in a study of shared clonotypes between healthy human individuals. Profiled with immunoSEQ multiplex PCR; TCRdb holds only in-frame clones, not every one. The sample includes more than 900,000 clones, approximately 80% seen only once; the top ten take roughly 0.55%. The sample was memory CD4+ T cells from PBMCs. As for subset: CD45RA-negative fraction. The source is a man aged 18 to 29 in good health. Some clones in this sample may be carry-over from other donors' samples.

This clone was seen a few times. The chain has TRBV6-5 and TRBJ2-1; tentative D call: TRBD2 (5 bases). The CDR3 is 15 residues long. V lost 5 bases, J lost 2 bases, and 13 bases lay in between. CDR1 and CDR2 (germline): MNHEY, SVGAGI. The CDR3 nucleotides read TGTGCCAGCAGTAAACGGGGTAGTGCCTACAATGAGCAGTTCTTC. It is translated as CASSKRGSAYNEQFF.

Comments on this clone: The sample carries other DNA sequences with the same CDR3. This sequence joins TRBV5-4 and TRBJ2-2; 11 bases fit TRBD2. Germline V gene data show CDR1 as SGHNT and CDR2 as YYREEE (reference sequence). J lost 1 base, V lost 4 bases, and 3 bases had no gene match. The CDR3 runs 16 residues. The CDR3 sequence is CASSPTSGGNTGELFF. The CDR3 DNA is TGTGCCAGCAGCCCTACTAGCGGGGGGAACACCGGGGAGCTGTTTTTT.

The genes are TRBV5-4 and TRBJ2-7, with unresolved D. Germline V lookup: CDR1 SGHNT, CDR2 YYREEE (reference sequence). The CDR3 loop spans 15 amino acids. The V end was cut by 0 bases, the J end by 3 bases, with 13 bases between. The CDR3 sequence is CASSLGQAESYEQYF. The CDR3, as DNA: TGTGCCAGCAGCTTGGGGCAGGCCGAGAGCTACGAGCAGTACTTC.

This sequence joins TRBV2 and TRBJ1-2; no firm D call. Trimming removed 4 bases from V and 5 bases from J, with 11 bases in between. Per germline, CDR1 SNHLY and CDR2 FYNNEI. This CDR3 region has 13 residues. CDR3 sequence: CASSARGEYGYTF. The CDR3 DNA follows: TGTGCCAGCAGTGCCCGGGGAGAATATGGCTACACCTTC.

The rearrangement joins TRBV30 to TRBJ2-2; 7 bases line up with TRBD2. This CDR3 region has 13 residues. The V and J ends lost 5 bases and 7 bases, in that order; junction bases with no gene match: 7. Germline CDR1 and CDR2: GTSNPN and SVGIG (reference sequence). The CDR3, as DNA: TGTGCCTGGGGGGAAATAGCGGGCGGGGAGCTGTTTTTT. Translating it yields CAWGEIAGGELFF. Using reference TRBV30 and TRBJ2-2 for the parts outside the CDR3, the full variable domain is SQTIHQWPATLVQPVGSPLSLECTVEGTSNPNLYWYRQAAGRGLQLLFYSVGIGQISSEVPQNLSASRPQDRQFILSSKKLLLSDSGFYLCAWGEIAGGELFFGEGSRLTVL.

DNA for the CDR3: TGTGCCAGCAGACGCATTACAGGGGGCGGTTACGAGCAGTACTTC. It encodes CASRRITGGGYEQYF. The rearrangement links TRBV6-5 to TRBJ2-7, with TRBD1 identical over 9 bases. V lost 6 bases, J lost 4 bases, and 10 bases stayed unmatched. This CDR3 has 15 residues. Germline CDR1 reads MNHEY; CDR2 reads SVGAGI.

The rearrangement uses TRBV5-8 and TRBJ2-3; perhaps TRBD2 as D (7 bases). The CDR3 contains 15 residues. V shed 4 bases and J shed 3 bases, with 15 bases lying between them. CDR1 and CDR2 (germline): SGHTS, YDEGEE. CDR3 bases: TGTGCCAGCAGCCGGCGGGGGCAGTGGACAGATACGCAGTATTTT. Translated, it gives CASSRRGQWTDTQYF.

This chain connects TRBV30 to TRBJ2-4; no definite D call. Germline CDR1 reads GTSNPN; CDR2 reads SVGIG (reference sequence). Trimming took off 0 bases at V and 2 bases at J, with 8 bases between the two ends. The CDR3 covers 14 residues. The CDR3 bases are TGTGCCTGGAGTGTAACGAGGACCAAAAACATTCAGTACTTC. Translating gives CAWSVTRTKNIQYF.

Comments on this clone: A much more abundant neighbour one base away suggests this may be a read error. The chain uses TRBV2 and TRBJ2-5; 7 nucleotides line up with TRBD2. Trimming removed 7 bases from V and 2 bases from J; junction bases left unmatched: 4. The CDR3 spans 13 residues. Germline assignment: CDR1 SNHLY and CDR2 FYNNEI. CDR3 nucleotide sequence: TGTGCCAGCACGGCTAGCGGACAAGAGACCCAGTACTTC. Its protein product is CASTASGQETQYF.

This clone was detected once. This chain connects TRBV2 to TRBJ2-7; no clear D. CDR3 length: 13 amino acids. The V gene lost 5 bases and the J gene lost 1 base, with 9 bases spanning the gap. The germline CDR1 and CDR2 sequences are SNHLY and FYNNEI. CDR3 sequence reads: CASSSNWSYEQYF. The CDR3 coding sequence is TGTGCCAGCAGTTCCAACTGGTCCTACGAGCAGTACTTC. The full variable domain, with the rest looked up from reference TRBV2 and TRBJ2-7, is EPEVTQTPSHQVTQMGQEVILRCVPISNHLYFYWYRQILGQKVEFLVSFYNNEISEKSEIFDDQFSVERPDGSNFTLKIRSTKLEDSAMYFCASSSNWSYEQYFGPGTRLTVT.

The rearrangement joins TRBV7-6 to TRBJ1-5, with unresolved D. The CDR3 totals 15 residues. CDR1 and CDR2 (germline): SGHVS, FNYEAQ. Trimming stripped 1 base from V and 0 bases from J, with 7 bases between. The CDR3 spells CASSLVDNSNQPQHF. CDR3 DNA: TGTGCCAGCAGCTTAGTGGATAATAGCAATCAGCCCCAGCATTTT.

V gene TRBV7-8 combines with J gene TRBJ2-7; D uncertain. The germline V gene encodes CDR1 SGHVS and CDR2 FQNEAQ. With 1 base removed from V and 6 bases from J, the gap between germline ends came to 10 bases. The CDR3 has 13 amino acids. Here the CDR3 DNA reads TGTGCCAGCAGCTTAGTATCCAACCGCGAGCAGTACTTC. Translating it yields CASSLVSNREQYF.

This clone was observed once. J is TRBJ2-7 and V is TRBV7-8, with 8 bases matching TRBD1. The germline CDR1 and CDR2 sequences are SGHVS and FQNEAQ. This CDR3 contains 14 residues. Trimming took 8 bases from V and 3 from J; bases not matched to a gene: 9. As DNA, the CDR3 is TGTGCCAGCGGAGTGTCAGGGGGCGGCTACGAGCAGTACTTC. Translated: CASGVSGGGYEQYF.

In its sample, this clone was seen a few times. This chain joins TRBV30 and TRBJ1-2; D not certain. The CDR3 is 13 amino acids. Germline V gene data show CDR1 as GTSNPN and CDR2 as SVGIG (reference sequence). Trimming left V 2 bases short and J 5 bases short, with 12 bases between. The CDR3 sequence is CAWSQQAGYGYTF. The CDR3 nucleotides are TGTGCCTGGAGTCAACAAGCGGGTTATGGCTACACCTTC.

A word on this clone: The same CDR3 arises from other DNA sequences in this sample as well. The chain couples TRBV2 to TRBJ2-7; no reliable D call. Deletions cut 7 bases from V and 0 bases from J, with 7 bases between. CDR3 length: 12 residues. Per the germline V gene, CDR1 is SNHLY and CDR2 is FYNNEI. The CDR3 reads CASKASSYEQYF. The CDR3 DNA follows: TGTGCCAGCAAGGCGAGCTCCTACGAGCAGTACTTC. Full variable domain (rest looked up from reference TRBV2 and TRBJ2-7): EPEVTQTPSHQVTQMGQEVILRCVPISNHLYFYWYRQILGQKVEFLVSFYNNEISEKSEIFDDQFSVERPDGSNFTLKIRSTKLEDSAMYFCASKASSYEQYFGPGTRLTVT.

The V gene is TRBV9, the J gene TRBJ1-1, with no clear D. The CDR3 has 14 residues. Per germline, CDR1 SGDLS and CDR2 YYNGEE. With 2 bases removed from V and 0 bases from J, the gap between germline ends came to 8 bases. CDR3 amino acids: CASSVSPLNTEAFF. CDR3 in DNA: TGTGCCAGCAGCGTCAGTCCCCTGAACACTGAAGCTTTCTTT.

The rearrangement links TRBV29-1 to TRBJ2-1, with 7 positions matching TRBD2. CDR3 length equals 14 residues. Germline lookup yields CDR1 SQVTM and CDR2 ANQGSEA. V was pared by 8 bases and J by 5 bases, with 12 bases of the junction left unmatched. The CDR3 protein is CSTPLGGRDNEQFF. CDR3 sequence (DNA): TGCAGCACCCCTTTGGGGGGGAGAGACAATGAGCAGTTCTTC.

The chain carries TRBV7-8 and TRBJ2-1, with D possibly being TRBD1 (5 bases). Germline V gene sequence: CDR1 SGHVS, CDR2 FQNEAQ. The ends were cut back, 1 base at V and 3 bases at J, with 10 bases in the middle. The CDR3 is made up of 15 amino acids. Here the CDR3 reads CASSLVAGLYNEQFF. The CDR3 DNA follows: TGTGCCAGCAGCTTAGTTGCAGGGCTCTACAATGAGCAGTTCTTC.

The genes are TRBV28 and TRBJ2-2; 7 nucleotides align to TRBD1. Germline loops: CDR1 MDHEN, CDR2 SYDVKM. V lost 2 bases and J lost 3; bases outside the gene matches: 0. CDR3 length: 14 residues. The CDR3 here is CASSLTGDTGELFF. CDR3 DNA sequence: TGTGCCAGCAGTTTAACAGGGGACACCGGGGAGCTGTTTTTT.

The V gene is TRBV7-8, the J gene TRBJ2-2; 11 nucleotides agree with TRBD2. The CDR3 contains 16 residues. CDR1 and CDR2 from the germline V gene are SGHVS and FQNEAQ. Trimming cost V 5 bases and J 2 bases; bases outside gene matches: 4. DNA of the CDR3: TGTGCCAGCAGCCCCCGACTAGCGGGAAACACCGGGGAGCTGTTTTTT. This translates into CASSPRLAGNTGELFF.

A single count supports this clone. This chain uses TRBV10-3 with TRBJ2-3; D possibly uses TRBD1 or TRBD2 (5 bases each). This CDR3 spans 14 amino acids. CDR1 is ENHRY, CDR2 SYGVKD, per germline. V shed 4 bases and J shed 2 bases, with 10 bases lying between them. CDR3: CAISVRDHTDTQYF. The CDR3, as DNA: TGTGCCATCAGTGTTAGGGACCACACAGATACGCAGTATTTT.

This chain joins TRBV4-2 and TRBJ2-1; 7 positions agree with TRBD2. CDR3 length: 15 residues. Germline V CDR1 and CDR2: LGHNA, YNFKEQ. V shed 0 bases and J 6 bases; nucleotides not matched to a gene: 5. CDR3 DNA sequence: TGTGCCAGCAGCCAAGATGCAGGACTAGGCAATGAGCAGTTCTTC. Protein: CASSQDAGLGNEQFF.

This clone was observed a few times. Other DNA sequences in the sample encode the same CDR3. The chain has TRBV18 and TRBJ1-1; tentatively, D is TRBD1 (6 bases). This CDR3 is built from 13 residues. Per germline, CDR1 KGHSH and CDR2 LQKENI. Trimming shortened V by 1 base and J by 4 bases, and 7 bases separated the two germline ends. DNA of the CDR3: TGTGCCAGCTCACCACTAGGGGGCACTGAAGCTTTCTTT. Amino acids: CASSPLGGTEAFF.

The chain couples TRBV28 to TRBJ1-4, with 8 positions matching TRBD1. CDR1 and CDR2 (germline): MDHEN, SYDVKM. The CDR3 is made up of 14 amino acids. The J segment lost 7 bases and the V segment lost 4 bases, leaving 5 bases of the junction unmatched. The CDR3 here is CASSSGQGSEKLFF. In nucleotides, the CDR3 is TGTGCCAGCAGTTCTGGACAGGGCTCTGAAAAACTGTTTTTT.

This clone was detected a few times. V and J are TRBV5-1 and TRBJ2-2, with TRBD1 matching over 8 bases. The CDR3 loop spans 15 amino acids. J gave up 3 bases and V 4 bases, and 5 bases lay outside the gene matches. Germline loops: CDR1 SGHRS, CDR2 YFSETQ. For the CDR3, the DNA is TGCGCCAGCAGCCTGGACAGGGACGACACCGGGGAGCTGTTTTTT. Translated, it gives CASSLDRDDTGELFF.

The V call is TRBV5-1, the J call TRBJ2-2, with D tentatively TRBD1 or TRBD2 (5 bases each). The V and J ends lost 10 bases and 5 bases respectively, with 18 bases between them. CDR3 length: 14 residues. The germline CDR1 and CDR2 sequences are SGHRS and YFSETQ. The CDR3 nucleotides are TGCGCCCCCAACCGGGGCGGAGGAACCGGGGAGCTGTTTTTT. Translating gives CAPNRGGGTGELFF.

This sequence joins TRBV6-1 and TRBJ2-7; 7 bases line up with TRBD1. This CDR3 comprises 15 residues. The trim removed 5 bases at V and 1 base at J, leaving 8 bases unmatched. Germline V lookup: CDR1 MNHNS, CDR2 SASEGT. Here the CDR3 reads CASSWDRVTSYEQYF. Written as DNA, the CDR3 is TGTGCCAGCAGTTGGGACAGAGTGACTTCCTACGAGCAGTACTTC.

This chain joins TRBV7-9 and TRBJ2-3; TRBD2 might be the D (6 bases). The CDR3 is 15 amino acids. Germline V CDR1 and CDR2: SEHNR, FQNEAQ (reference sequence). The V end was cut by 0 bases, the J end by 4 bases, with 11 bases between. CDR3 in amino acids: CASSLASGDSDTQYF. As DNA, the CDR3 is TGTGCCAGCAGCTTAGCTAGCGGAGATTCAGATACGCAGTATTTT.

This clone was seen only a few times. For the CDR3, the DNA is TGTGCCAGTAGACCAAGAGAGACTTATAACTATGGCTACACCTTC. Its protein product is CASRPRETYNYGYTF. The V gene is TRBV19, the J gene TRBJ1-2; D is unresolved. Germline CDR1 reads LNHDA; CDR2 reads SQIVND (reference sequence). V was shortened by 6 bases and J by 1 base, with 15 bases between the two germline ends. The CDR3 extends over 15 amino acids. Using reference TRBV19 and TRBJ1-2 for the parts outside the CDR3, the full variable domain is DGGITQSPKYLFRKEGQNVTLSCEQNLNHDAMYWYRQDPGQGLRLIYYSQIVNDFQKGDIAEGYSVSREKKESFPLTVTSAQKNPTAFYLCASRPRETYNYGYTFGSGTRLTVV.

The rearrangement joins TRBV25-1 to TRBJ2-7; TRBD1 might be the D (6 bases). Germline V gene data show CDR1 as MGHDK and CDR2 as SYGVNS. This CDR3 region has 11 residues. The V gene lost 9 bases and the J gene lost 4 bases, with 10 bases spanning the gap. The CDR3 here is CARYRVYEQYF. CDR3 bases: TGTGCCAGATACAGGGTTTACGAGCAGTACTTC.